The 31 T cell receptor beta chains below all came from one sample that was sequenced in a study of CD8+CD57+ T cells in acquired aplastic anemia. Patients picked for sequencing had shown CD8+CD57+ cell expansion detected by flow cytometry. For CDR3 and TCR beta VDJ profiling, genomic DNA was the template used. TCRdb re-derived calls from the reads in MiXCR, one entry per CDR3 protein. The profile shows 150,000 to 200,000 distinct CDR3 sequences, roughly half of them singletons. The sequenced sample consisted of sorted CD4+, CD8+, or CD8+CD57+ T cells (not recorded which) from PBMCs. The source is a human donor with aplastic anemia.

V and J are TRBV10-2 and TRBJ1-5, with TRBD1 matching 9 bases. The V gene's germline CDR1 is WSHSY and CDR2 SAAADI. V shed 8 bases and J 3 bases; nucleotides not matched to a gene: 14. The CDR3 loop spans 17 amino acids. Here the CDR3 reads CASVPEINRGLNQPQHF. The CDR3 coding sequence is TGCGCCAGCGTCCCCGAAATAAACAGGGGGCTCAATCAGCCCCAGCATTTT.

There are a few counts of this clonotype. The genes are TRBV10-1 and TRBJ2-3; D not resolved. The CDR3 has 13 residues. CDR1 and CDR2 from the germline V gene are WNHNN and SYGVQD (reference sequence). V was cut by 3 bases and J by 2 bases, with 6 bases left in between. This CDR3 reads CASSEVLTDTQYF. The CDR3 nucleotides read TGCGCCAGCAGTGAAGTACTCACAGATACGCAGTATTTT.

This chain uses TRBV19 with TRBJ1-2, with D maybe TRBD1 (5 bases). Germline CDR1 reads LNHDA; CDR2 reads SQIVND (reference sequence). Trimming left V 6 bases short and J 5 bases short, with 13 bases between. The CDR3 runs 13 residues. The CDR3 is CASRTTGPYGYTF. The DNA for the CDR3 is TGTGCCAGTAGGACAACAGGACCTTATGGCTACACCTTC.

The genes are TRBV7-9 and TRBJ1-1; no firm D call. V was trimmed by 4 bases and J by 3 bases, leaving 15 bases between them. This CDR3 has 15 amino acids. The germline V gene has CDR1 SEHNR and CDR2 FQNEAQ (reference sequence). This CDR3 is CASSSYRRGHTEAFF. CDR3 nucleotides: TGTGCCAGCAGCTCGTACAGAAGAGGGCACACTGAAGCTTTCTTT.

The chain is built from TRBV29-1 and TRBJ1-1, with 8 bases identical to TRBD1. CDR3 length: 13 residues. Germline CDR1 and CDR2: SQVTM and ANQGSEA. Germline trimming cut 6 bases from V and 1 base from J; bases unmatched to any gene: 4. CDR3: CSVGQGANTEAFF. DNA for the CDR3: TGCAGCGTAGGACAGGGTGCGAACACTGAAGCTTTCTTT.

This clonotype occurred a few times. J is TRBJ2-2 and V is TRBV4-3; D gene unclear. Germline V gives CDR1 LGHNA, CDR2 YSLEER. This CDR3 is 14 amino acids long. Trimming took 0 bases from V and 6 from J, leaving 8 bases between them. The CDR3 nucleotides read TGCGCCAGCAGCCAAGACCAGATGTCCGGGGAGCTGTTTTTT. Protein: CASSQDQMSGELFF.

This clonotype was seen a few times. The chain carries TRBV29-1 and TRBJ2-5; weak D call: TRBD1 (7 bases). The CDR3 has 14 amino acids. With 4 bases removed from V and 5 bases from J, the gap between germline ends came to 17 bases. In germline, CDR1 is SQVTM, CDR2 ANQGSEA. The CDR3 protein is CSVVDGGRGETQYF. CDR3 nucleotides: TGCAGCGTTGTTGACGGGGGCAGGGGGGAGACCCAGTACTTC.

The rearrangement uses TRBV19 and TRBJ1-5, with D unclear. V shed 1 base and J shed 5 bases, with 9 bases lying between them. The CDR3 has 14 residues. Germline V gene data show CDR1 as LNHDA and CDR2 as SQIVND (reference sequence). The CDR3 bases are TGTGCCAGTAGTATAGGAGGCGGTTATCAGCCCCAGCATTTT. Translation: CASSIGGGYQPQHF.

V gene TRBV24-1 combines with J gene TRBJ2-1; D gene unclear. V dropped 5 bases and J dropped 7 bases, with 8 bases sitting between them. CDR1 and CDR2 from the germline V gene are KGHDR and SFDVKD. There are 12 residues in the CDR3. The CDR3 DNA follows: TGTGCCACCAGTGGGGTAGGGAATGAGCAGTTCTTC. It yields the protein CATSGVGNEQFF.

The V gene is TRBV24-1, the J gene TRBJ1-1; TRBD1 agrees at 7 bases. The CDR3 covers 13 residues. With V trimmed by 9 bases and J by 4 bases, 7 bases remained unmatched. From germline, CDR1 is KGHDR and CDR2 SFDVKD. The CDR3 is CATSQGFSTEAFF. The CDR3 nucleotides are TGTGCCACCTCACAGGGGTTTAGCACTGAAGCTTTCTTT.

This clonotype was detected many times. The rearrangement links TRBV6-1 to TRBJ2-6; D assignment may be TRBD1 or TRBD2 (5 bases each). The CDR3 spans 16 residues. Germline V gene sequence: CDR1 MNHNS, CDR2 SASEGT. Deletions cut 4 bases from V and 0 bases from J, with 10 bases between. The CDR3 nucleotides read TGTGCCAGCAGTGGATGGGGGTTCTCTGGGGCCAACGTCCTGACTTTC. Its translation: CASSGWGFSGANVLTF.

This clonotype was recorded many times. The rearrangement uses TRBV5-1 and TRBJ1-2; no clear D. This CDR3 is built from 12 residues. Deletions cut 0 bases from V and 8 bases from J, with 8 bases between. Per germline, CDR1 SGHRS and CDR2 YFSETQ. The CDR3 region is CASSLDPGGYTF. CDR3 in DNA: TGCGCCAGCAGCTTGGATCCGGGGGGCTACACCTTC.

The rearrangement links TRBV7-3 to TRBJ2-5, with no clear D. Looked up from germline, CDR1 is SGHTA and CDR2 is FQGTGA. The CDR3 is 11 residues long. Trimming took off 4 bases at V and 5 bases at J, with 5 bases between the two ends. CDR3 loop: CASSYRETQYF. CDR3 DNA: TGTGCCAGCAGCTACCGGGAGACCCAGTACTTC.

This clonotype was detected many times. The rearrangement uses TRBV6-2 or TRBV6-3 and TRBJ1-5, with D perhaps TRBD1 (6 bases). Per germline, CDR1 MNHEY and CDR2 SVGEGT. V was cut by 6 bases and J by 2 bases, with 14 bases left in between. The length of the CDR3 is 15 residues. The CDR3, as DNA: TGTGCCAGCAGGTTACTGGGGGCAGGCAATCAGCCCCAGCATTTT. Translating gives CASRLLGAGNQPQHF.

Many counts were recorded for this clonotype. The genes are TRBV24-1 and TRBJ2-3; the D is unclear. The length of the CDR3 is 14 residues. CDR1 and CDR2 (germline): KGHDR, SFDVKD. V lost 1 base to trimming and J lost 3 bases, with 7 bases between them. CDR3 region: CATSDFPLTDTQYF. The CDR3 bases are TGTGCCACCAGTGATTTCCCCCTTACAGATACGCAGTATTTT.

The chain carries TRBV7-9 and TRBJ2-7; 7 bases line up with TRBD2. Germline CDR1 SEHNR, CDR2 FQNEAQ (reference sequence). With 6 bases clipped from V and 6 bases from J, the junction kept 2 bases outside the gene matches. The CDR3 is made up of 11 amino acids. CDR3 DNA: TGTGCCAGCAGGCCGGGGGGCGAGCAGTACTTC. It specifies CASRPGGEQYF.

This clonotype was recorded many times. The V call is TRBV5-6, the J call TRBJ1-2; D unclear. Germline V gene lookup returns CDR1 SGHDT and CDR2 YYEEEE. This CDR3 contains 12 residues. V was trimmed by 3 bases and J by 8 bases, leaving 11 bases between them. The CDR3 spells CASSSLIGGYTF. As DNA, the CDR3 is TGTGCCAGCAGCTCCCTAATTGGAGGCTACACCTTC.

This clonotype was detected ten times or more. The rearrangement joins TRBV19 to TRBJ2-1, with 8 bases fitting TRBD2. The trim removed 3 bases at V and 0 bases at J, leaving 7 bases unmatched. CDR3 length: 17 residues. Germline V gene sequence: CDR1 LNHDA, CDR2 SQIVND (reference sequence). Here the CDR3 DNA reads TGTGCCAGTAGTATCGGTCGGGCGGGAGGCTCCTACAATGAGCAGTTCTTC. Translated: CASSIGRAGGSYNEQFF.

This rearrangement joins TRBV19 to TRBJ1-6, with D possibly matching TRBD1 (5 bases). CDR1 and CDR2 (germline): LNHDA, SQIVND (reference sequence). V lost 4 bases to trimming and J lost 7 bases, with 8 bases between them. There are 13 residues in the CDR3. The CDR3 coding sequence is TGTGCCAGTAGTAACAGGTTAAATTCACCCCTCCACTTT. Its translation is CASSNRLNSPLHF.

The V call is TRBV2, the J call TRBJ2-1; TRBD2 agrees at 8 bases. J lost 8 bases, V lost 3 bases, and 9 bases had no gene match. This CDR3 is built from 15 residues. Germline V gives CDR1 SNHLY, CDR2 FYNNEI. CDR3 nucleotides: TGTGCCAGCAGTGAGCCGGGACTAGGGGTATATGAGCAGTTCTTC. It encodes CASSEPGLGVYEQFF.

This clonotype showed up many times. The V and J genes are TRBV20-1 and TRBJ2-7; TRBD1 matches at 9 bases. Germline CDR1 DFQATT, CDR2 SNEGSKA (reference sequence). V lost 5 bases and J lost 4; bases outside the gene matches: 6. The CDR3 extends over 13 amino acids. The CDR3 region is CSAAGQGTYEQYF. The CDR3 DNA follows: TGCAGTGCTGCGGGACAGGGAACTTACGAGCAGTACTTC.

Comment on this clonotype: One junction end disagrees with the germline gene, perhaps due to a read error. The chain recombines TRBV19 with TRBJ2-7, with D perhaps matching TRBD2 (5 bases). Germline CDR1 and CDR2: LNHDA and SQIVND (reference sequence). This CDR3 comprises 14 residues. The CDR3 nucleotides are TGCGCCAGCAGCGTAGGAGGTGTTACCAACGAGCAGTACTTC. It encodes CASSVGGVTNEQYF.

This sequence joins TRBV24-1 and TRBJ2-2; no reliable D call. The CDR3 length is 13 residues. Trimming stripped 3 bases from V and 4 bases from J, with 5 bases between. The germline gives CDR1 KGHDR, CDR2 SFDVKD. CDR3 sequence: CATSDASTGELFF. DNA of the CDR3: TGTGCCACCAGTGATGCGAGCACCGGGGAGCTGTTTTTT.

The chain links TRBV15 to TRBJ2-1; D gene uncertain. The V end was cut by 3 bases, the J end by 8 bases, with 14 bases between. This CDR3 has 14 amino acids. Germline V CDR1 and CDR2: LNHNV, YYDKDF (reference sequence). The CDR3 region has the DNA TGTGCCACCAGCAGGGATCCGCAGTACGATGAGCAGTTCTTC. Translated: CATSRDPQYDEQFF.

This clonotype has only one observation. The J gene is TRBJ2-3, the V gene TRBV29-1; TRBD2 might be the D (6 bases). This CDR3 has 16 residues. The V gene's germline CDR1 is SQVTM and CDR2 ANQGSEA. Trimming cost V 4 bases and J 6 bases, with 23 bases left between them. This chain's CDR3 is CSVVLAVPLVSDTQYF. As DNA, the CDR3 is TGCAGCGTTGTTTTAGCGGTCCCCCTAGTCTCCGATACGCAGTATTTT.

This clonotype showed up many times. The V and J genes are TRBV5-6 and TRBJ2-7, with 10 bases fitting TRBD1. V trimming: 7 bases; J trimming: 7 bases; junction bases outside the gene matches: 14. CDR3 length: 15 residues. CDR1 and CDR2 from the germline V gene are SGHDT and YYEEEE. The DNA of the CDR3 is TGTGCCAGCTCTTCAGCTCGGGACAGGGGAGGGGAGCAGTACGTC. It yields the protein CASSSARDRGGEQYV.

The rearrangement joins TRBV11-3 to TRBJ2-7; 9 nucleotides line up with TRBD2. The CDR3 runs to 14 residues. Trimming took 1 base from V and 6 from J; bases not matched to a gene: 4. Germline V gene data show CDR1 as SGHNT and CDR2 as YENEEA. Here the CDR3 DNA reads TGTGCCAGCAGCTTAGCCCGGACTAGCGTCGAGCAGTACTTC. Encoded protein: CASSLARTSVEQYF.

This rearrangement joins TRBV7-9 to TRBJ2-3, with TRBD2 as a possible D gene (5 bases). The germline CDR1 and CDR2 sequences are SEHNR and FQNEAQ (reference sequence). Trimming took 3 bases from V and 0 from J, leaving 7 bases between them. This CDR3 contains 14 residues. The CDR3 is CASSFGVSTDTQYF. CDR3 DNA: TGTGCCAGCAGCTTCGGGGTTAGCACAGATACGCAGTATTTT.

CDR3 region: CASLRDSYNSPLHF. CDR3 DNA: TGTGCCAGTTTACGGGACAGCTATAATTCACCCCTCCACTTT. V and J are TRBV2 and TRBJ1-6; TRBD1 matches at 7 bases. The CDR3 consists of 14 residues. The germline CDR1 and CDR2 sequences are SNHLY and FYNNEI. V shed 9 bases and J 3 bases; nucleotides not matched to a gene: 5.

This sequence joins TRBV7-2 and TRBJ2-7, with TRBD1 as a possible D gene (5 bases). The CDR3 is made up of 15 amino acids. The germline gives CDR1 SGHTA, CDR2 FQGNSA. Trimming cost V 2 bases and J 1 base, with 12 bases left between them. This CDR3 reads CASSLSGHSSYEQYF. The CDR3 DNA reads as TGTGCCAGCAGCTTATCCGGACATTCTTCCTACGAGCAGTACTTC.

The sample holds many counts of this clonotype. CDR3 sequence (DNA): TGCAGTGCCCCCCGAGCGACAGATACGCAGTATTTT. As protein: CSAPRATDTQYF. The chain is built from TRBV20-1 and TRBJ2-3; unclear D gene. V lost 6 bases and J lost 3, with 10 bases in between. The CDR3 is 12 amino acids. CDR1 is DFQATT and CDR2 is SNEGSKA in the germline V gene (reference sequence).